This T cell receptor beta chain emerged from a study of human T cells and chemical hapten exposure listed by TCRdb under 2021. About the investigation overall: For sensitization, 2% DPC in acetone was applied to an approximately 2 cm by approximately 2 cm area of upper inner arm skin. The libraries were sequenced as a pool, and the TCR yield per sample differed mostly because of small variations in library volumes within the pool. Most of the patients in the cohort were female, and the cohort covered alopecia areata with under or over 50% scalp involvement, alopecia totalis and alopecia universalis. Around 29 alopecia patients provided blood for TCR sequencing at one to four time points (pre-sensitization, 2, 6 and 24 weeks). Patch testing on the upper back used Finn chambers containing 0.01% DPC, with scoring done after 6 days according to International Contact Dermatitis Research Group standards. In alopecia patients, the study followed how the peripheral blood TCR repertoire changed in vivo over primary and secondary sensitization to diphenylcyclopropenone (DPC), a hapten. Throughout the roughly 25-week study period, patients were also given weekly therapeutic DPC doses on the scalp. Patient blood was sampled pre-sensitization (week 0) and at 2, 6 and about 24 weeks after DPC sensitization. Broader findings and caveats from the paper: No change with DPC sensitization was found in the number of TCRs above 1 in 1000 frequency, and no evidence of global repertoire structure alterations was found. All patients had alopecia, a presumed autoimmune disease, so their immune response might differ from that of healthy individuals. After repeated subsampling, the strength of the expansion versus patch-test correlation and the threshold at which it became significant changed. Significantly more large CDR3 similarity clusters were formed by expanded TCRs than by pre-sensitization or healthy control sets, consistent with antigen-driven responses. A positive correlation was found between the number of PT1 expanded TCRs and patch test score, with significance reached at thresholds 8, 16 and 32 but not 4.

With regard to this clonotype: The target of this receptor is not known. No much larger clonotype is one base removed from it; base qualities were not supplied.

From its cysteine to its phenylalanine, the CDR3 spans 15 amino acids. Just the 45-base CDR3 DNA is kept, in frame starting at base 1. CDR1 and CDR2 were assigned from the germline V gene as SGHRS and YFSETQ. V ends up 3 bases short and J 6 bases short, with an unmatched junction base count of 10. Libraries were constructed by RACE. Sequencing was performed on a NextSeq 500. During library preparation, unique molecular identifiers were attached to individual cDNA molecules so that TCRs could be counted quantitatively and reproducibly. Both TCR alpha and TCR beta chains were sequenced from each blood RNA sample. The original methods were these. The median number of TCRs per sample was roughly 98,000, ranging from about 20,000 to 750,000. The Decombinator software suite was used to annotate the V, J and CDR3 of the TCR reads. To make PS versus PT1 abundance plots, every sample was subsampled to the same number of TCRs (28,000). TCRs were defined as expanded if absent before sensitization and observed at least eight times at the 2-week time point. TCRdb reprocessed the public reads (quality trimming at Q25 with fastp, clone calling with MiXCR) and kept in-frame beta chains. A single entry per CDR3 protein holds the most common genes and DNA from its merged rows. The V and J calls and clone size are TCRdb's, not the authors'. In this sample the table shows about 120,000 distinct CDR3 sequences, approximately 13% of which occur a single time. Around 2.7% of the sample is taken by the ten largest.

Interpreted using the paper, the time point label stands for: pre-sensitization, week 0. What the treatment or condition label conveys for this sample: therapeutic diphenylcyclopropenone sensitization with weekly scalp DPC. At each patch-test visit, blood was drawn before the patch test was applied. To be eligible, patients had to be aged 18 to 70, diagnosed with alopecia and judged suitable for DPC therapy, while pregnant patients were excluded. Total RNA was extracted from unfractionated whole blood collected in Tempus Blood RNA tubes. The sequencing used whole blood, collected in connection with sensitization to the hapten diphenylcyclopropenone (DPC). This clonotype was sampled from a woman under 30 with alopecia areata. Some clones in this sample may be carry-over from other donors' samples. The chain links TRBV5-1 with TRBJ1-2; the central 8 bases match TRBD1. The CDR3 protein: CASSSAGTGVDGYTF. The nucleotide sequence is TGCGCCAGCAGCTCGGCCGGGACAGGTGTTGATGGCTACACCTTC.